This T cell receptor beta chain was profiled in a study of T cell changes during pregnancy in multiple sclerosis. Profiled with immunoSEQ multiplex PCR; TCRdb holds only in-frame clones, not every one. This sample carries tens of thousands of clones, around nine tenths of them seen once, and the ten largest clones take 0.39%. The CDR3 loop spans 13 amino acids. Germline V gene lookup returns CDR1 ENHRY and CDR2 SYGVKD. V shed 10 bases and J shed 2 bases, with 11 bases lying between them. The V and J genes are TRBV10-3 and TRBJ2-2; D remains ambiguous. This clonotype was obtained from a female donor with multiple sclerosis, enrolled in a pregnancy study. The sequences come from CD4+ T cells from peripheral blood mononuclear cells, collected in the second trimester of pregnancy. CDR3 bases: TGTGCCACTCAGACAAGTAACACCGGGGAGCTGTTTTTT. As protein: CATQTSNTGELFF.